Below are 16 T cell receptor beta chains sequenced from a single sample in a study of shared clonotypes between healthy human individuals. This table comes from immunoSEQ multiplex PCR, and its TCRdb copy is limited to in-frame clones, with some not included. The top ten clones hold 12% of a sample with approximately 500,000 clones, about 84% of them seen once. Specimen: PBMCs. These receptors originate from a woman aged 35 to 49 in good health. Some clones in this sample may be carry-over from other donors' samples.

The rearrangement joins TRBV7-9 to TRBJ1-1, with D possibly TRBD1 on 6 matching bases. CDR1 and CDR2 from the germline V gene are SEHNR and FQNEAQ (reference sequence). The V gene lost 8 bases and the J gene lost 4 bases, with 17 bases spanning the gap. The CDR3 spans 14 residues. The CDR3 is CASLPGEASTEAFF. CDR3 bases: TGTGCCAGCCTACCAGGGGAGGCTAGCACTGAAGCTTTCTTT.

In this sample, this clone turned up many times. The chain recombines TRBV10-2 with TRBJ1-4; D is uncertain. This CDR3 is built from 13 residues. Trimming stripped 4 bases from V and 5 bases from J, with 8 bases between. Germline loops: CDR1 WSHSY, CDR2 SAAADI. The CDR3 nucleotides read TGCGCCAGCAGTGGAGGGTTAAATGAAAAACTGTTTTTT. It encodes CASSGGLNEKLFF.

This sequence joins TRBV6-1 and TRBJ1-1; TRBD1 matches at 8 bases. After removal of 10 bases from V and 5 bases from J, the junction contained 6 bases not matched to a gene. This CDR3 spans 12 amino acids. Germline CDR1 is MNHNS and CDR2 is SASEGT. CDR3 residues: CANGQGLTEAFF. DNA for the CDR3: TGTGCCAACGGACAGGGCTTGACTGAAGCTTTCTTT.

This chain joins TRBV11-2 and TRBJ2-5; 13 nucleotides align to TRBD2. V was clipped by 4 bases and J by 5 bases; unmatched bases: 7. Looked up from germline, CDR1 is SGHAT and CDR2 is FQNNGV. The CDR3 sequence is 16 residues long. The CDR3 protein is CASSSGLAGVFETQYF. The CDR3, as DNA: TGTGCCAGCAGCTCAGGACTAGCGGGAGTATTTGAGACCCAGTACTTC.

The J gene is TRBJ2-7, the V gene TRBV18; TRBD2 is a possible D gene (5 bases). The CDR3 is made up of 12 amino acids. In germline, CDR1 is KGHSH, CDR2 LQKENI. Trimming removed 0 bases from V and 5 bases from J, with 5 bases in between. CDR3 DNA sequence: TGTGCCAGCTCACCACCGACTAACGAGCAGTACTTC. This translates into CASSPPTNEQYF.

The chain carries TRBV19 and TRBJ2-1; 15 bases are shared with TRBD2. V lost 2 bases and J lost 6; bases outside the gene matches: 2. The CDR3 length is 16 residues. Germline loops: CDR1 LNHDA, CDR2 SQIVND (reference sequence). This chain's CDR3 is CASSIRGLAGGNEQFF. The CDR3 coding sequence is TGTGCCAGTAGTATACGGGGACTAGCGGGGGGCAATGAGCAGTTCTTC.

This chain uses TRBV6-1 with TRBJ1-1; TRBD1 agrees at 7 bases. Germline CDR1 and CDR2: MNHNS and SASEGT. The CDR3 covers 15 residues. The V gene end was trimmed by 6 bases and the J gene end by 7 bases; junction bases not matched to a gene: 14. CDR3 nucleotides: TGTGCCAGCAGACTACAGGGGTCTGAAACGATTGAAGCTTTCTTT. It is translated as CASRLQGSETIEAFF.

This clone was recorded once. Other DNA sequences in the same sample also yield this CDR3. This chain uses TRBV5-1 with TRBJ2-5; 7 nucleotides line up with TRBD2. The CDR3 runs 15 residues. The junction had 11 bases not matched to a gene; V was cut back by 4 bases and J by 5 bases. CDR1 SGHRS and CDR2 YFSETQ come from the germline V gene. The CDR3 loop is CASSVLAGVGETQYF. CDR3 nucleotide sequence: TGCGCCAGCAGCGTTTTGGCGGGAGTCGGCGAGACCCAGTACTTC.

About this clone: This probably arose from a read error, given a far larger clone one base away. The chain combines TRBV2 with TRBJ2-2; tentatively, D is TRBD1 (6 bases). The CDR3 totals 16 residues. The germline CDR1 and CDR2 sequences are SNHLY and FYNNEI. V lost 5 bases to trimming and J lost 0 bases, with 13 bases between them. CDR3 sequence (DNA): TGTGCCAGCAGTAAACAGGGAATTACGAACACCGGGGAGCTGTTTTTT. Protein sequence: CASSKQGITNTGELFF. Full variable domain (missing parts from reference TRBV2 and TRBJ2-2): EPEVTQTPSHQVTQMGQEVILRCVPISNHLYFYWYRQILGQKVEFLVSFYNNEISEKSEIFDDQFSVERPDGSNFTLKIRSTKLEDSAMYFCASSKQGITNTGELFFGEGSRLTVL.

Here the CDR3 reads CAVRGESTNEKLFF. The CDR3 DNA sequence: TGTGCCGTCCGGGGGGAGTCAACTAATGAAAAACTGTTTTTT. The chain combines TRBV28 with TRBJ1-4; D may be TRBD1 (5 bases). Germline V gives CDR1 MDHEN, CDR2 SYDVKM. The CDR3 covers 14 residues. With 11 bases removed from V and 0 bases from J, the gap between germline ends came to 13 bases.

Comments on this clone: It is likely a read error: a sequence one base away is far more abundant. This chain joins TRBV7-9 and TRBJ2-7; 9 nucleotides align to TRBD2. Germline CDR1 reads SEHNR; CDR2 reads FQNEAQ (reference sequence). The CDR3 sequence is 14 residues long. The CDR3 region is CAGSSPGLASEQYF. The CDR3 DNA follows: TGTGCCGGCAGCTCACCGGGACTAGCAAGCGAGCAGTACTTC.

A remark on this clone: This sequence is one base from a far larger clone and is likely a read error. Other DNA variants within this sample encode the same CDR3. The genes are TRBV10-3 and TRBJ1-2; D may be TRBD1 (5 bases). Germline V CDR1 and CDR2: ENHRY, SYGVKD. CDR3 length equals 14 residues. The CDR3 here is CAIGNPGFAYGYTF. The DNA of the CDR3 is TGTGCCATAGGGAACCCAGGGTTTGCCTATGGCTACACATTC.

CDR3 sequence: CASKRTGERGYGYTF. In DNA form, the CDR3 reads TGTGCCAGCAAAAGGACAGGGGAGAGGGGCTATGGCTACACCTTC. The V call is TRBV6-1, the J call TRBJ1-2; 9 bases line up with TRBD1. With V trimmed by 7 bases and J by 4 bases, 10 bases remained unmatched. This CDR3 spans 15 amino acids. The germline V gene encodes CDR1 MNHNS and CDR2 SASEGT.

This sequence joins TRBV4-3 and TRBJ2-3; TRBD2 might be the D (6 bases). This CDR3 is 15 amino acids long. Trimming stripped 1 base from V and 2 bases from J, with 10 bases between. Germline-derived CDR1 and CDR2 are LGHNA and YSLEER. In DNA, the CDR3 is TGCGCCAGCAGCCAAGGTGGGACTTCCACAGATACGCAGTATTTT. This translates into CASSQGGTSTDTQYF.

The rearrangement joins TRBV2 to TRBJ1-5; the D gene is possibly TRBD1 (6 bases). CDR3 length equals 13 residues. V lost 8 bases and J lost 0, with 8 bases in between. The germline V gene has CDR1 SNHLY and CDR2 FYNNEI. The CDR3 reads CASYRDSNQPQHF. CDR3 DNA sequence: TGTGCCAGCTACAGGGATAGCAATCAGCCCCAGCATTTT.

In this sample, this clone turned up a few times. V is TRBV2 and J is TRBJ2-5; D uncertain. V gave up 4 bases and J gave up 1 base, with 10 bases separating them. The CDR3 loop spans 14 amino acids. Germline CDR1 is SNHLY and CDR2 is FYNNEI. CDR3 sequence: CASSVDRGQETQYF. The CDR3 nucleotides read TGTGCCAGCAGTGTGGACCGCGGCCAAGAGACCCAGTACTTC.